These 28 T cell receptor beta chains were sequenced from one sample in a study of vaccination and CD4 T cells after COVID-19 (dated by TCRdb to between 2022 and 2023). The antigens of these receptors remain unknown. To prepare the library, PCR was applied. TCRdb shows the sequencer as Illumina iSeq 100. At the Johns Hopkins FTIC core, DNA from the cultured CD4+ T cells underwent TCR sequencing with the Oncomine TCR Beta short-read assay. In-frame beta chains were kept once TCRdb had trimmed the public reads at Q25 with fastp and called clones with MiXCR. Here each entry gathers all rows of one CDR3 protein and keeps the most common genes and DNA. Present in this sample are tens of thousands of distinct CDR3 sequences, 45% to 60% of which were seen just once. The ten largest clones add up to around 6% of the sample. In the paper's terms, the treatment or condition label means: approximately 9-day PBMC culture with coronavirus spike peptide pools or control peptides (ViraFEST assay).

Sequencing used CD4+ T cells from blood, cultured in vitro. These receptors all stem from a human donor who had recovered from COVID-19.

V gene TRBV18 combines with J gene TRBJ1-1; weak D call: TRBD1 (6 bases). Germline CDR1 reads KGHSH; CDR2 reads LQKENI. The CDR3 length is 13 residues. V lost 3 bases, J lost 8 bases, and 13 bases lay in between. The CDR3 sequence is CASSPRTGTEAFF. The CDR3 DNA sequence: TGTGCCAGCTCACCGAGAACAGGGACCGAAGCTTTCTTT.

The chain uses TRBV12-3 or TRBV12-4 and TRBJ1-1; D gene uncertain. The CDR3 covers 13 residues. Deletions cut 6 bases from V and 1 base from J, with 9 bases between. CDR3 in amino acids: CASSQLGNTEAFF. The CDR3 nucleotides are TGTGCCAGCAGCCAACTTGGGAACACTGAAGCTTTCTTT.

This clonotype has just a few counts. The V call is TRBV11-2, the J call TRBJ1-2; maybe TRBD1 (5 bases). The CDR3 covers 13 residues. Per germline, CDR1 SGHAT and CDR2 FQNNGV. The germline V and J ends were trimmed by 0 bases and 8 bases, with 10 bases remaining between them. CDR3 DNA: TGTGCCAGCAGCTTAGAGCAGGGAGAGGGCTACACCTTC. This gives the protein CASSLEQGEGYTF.

This rearrangement joins TRBV5-1 to TRBJ2-1, with D uncertain. V gave up 4 bases and J gave up 8 bases, with 16 bases separating them. Germline V gene sequence: CDR1 SGHRS, CDR2 YFSETQ. The CDR3 has 14 amino acids. The CDR3 reads CASSTPSMGYEQFF. CDR3 DNA: TGCGCCAGCAGCACCCCATCGATGGGATATGAGCAGTTCTTC.

The chain links TRBV6-1 to TRBJ2-5; D might be TRBD1 (6 bases). The CDR3 length is 14 residues. Germline values: CDR1 MNHNS, CDR2 SASEGT. Trimming took 5 bases from V and 5 from J, leaving 15 bases between them. Here the CDR3 DNA reads TGTGCCAGCAGTCCCGGGACATTTAGGGAGACCCAGTACTTC. Its protein product is CASSPGTFRETQYF.

The chain is built from TRBV19 and TRBJ1-3; D unclear. CDR1 LNHDA and CDR2 SQIVND come from the germline V gene (reference sequence). CDR3 length: 14 residues. Deletions cut 2 bases from V and 2 bases from J, with 7 bases between. The CDR3 DNA reads as TGTGCCAGTAGTATAACCGGGACTGGAAACACCATATATTTT. As protein: CASSITGTGNTIYF.

Here the CDR3 reads CASSLGAGGLNTEAFF. CDR3 DNA sequence: TGCGCCAGCAGCTTGGGGGCAGGGGGGTTGAACACTGAAGCTTTCTTT. The chain has TRBV5-1 and TRBJ1-1; 7 bases map to TRBD1. The germline CDR1 and CDR2 sequences are SGHRS and YFSETQ. CDR3 length equals 16 residues. The ends lost 0 bases at V and 0 bases at J; junction bases unmatched: 5. The complete variable domain, with remaining parts taken from reference TRBV5-1 and TRBJ1-1, reads KAGVTQTPRYLIKTRGQQVTLSCSPISGHRSVSWYQQTPGQGLQFLFEYFSETQRNKGNFPGRFSGRQFSNSRSEMNVSTLELGDSALYLCASSLGAGGLNTEAFFGQGTRLTVV.

This clonotype was found a few times. V gene TRBV7-2 combines with J gene TRBJ2-2; D remains ambiguous. Trimming left V 2 bases short and J 5 bases short, with 12 bases between. Germline V gene lookup returns CDR1 SGHTA and CDR2 FQGNSA. The CDR3 is 15 residues long. CDR3 sequence (DNA): TGTGCCAGCAGCTTAAACGCCCCCCAGACCGGGGAGCTGTTTTTT. It translates to CASSLNAPQTGELFF.

The J gene is TRBJ1-1, the V gene TRBV2; 9 nucleotides line up with TRBD1. V shed 7 bases and J 1 base; nucleotides not matched to a gene: 4. The germline V gene has CDR1 SNHLY and CDR2 FYNNEI. CDR3 length: 14 residues. This chain's CDR3 is CASTTGQGNTEAFF. The CDR3 coding sequence is TGTGCCAGCACCACGGGACAGGGGAACACTGAAGCTTTCTTT. Looking up the rest from reference TRBV2 and TRBJ1-1 gives the full variable domain: EPEVTQTPSHQVTQMGQEVILRCVPISNHLYFYWYRQILGQKVEFLVSFYNNEISEKSEIFDDQFSVERPDGSNFTLKIRSTKLEDSAMYFCASTTGQGNTEAFFGQGTRLTVV.

The chain couples TRBV7-9 to TRBJ1-1; 10 nucleotides agree with TRBD1. The trim removed 5 bases at V and 6 bases at J, leaving 3 bases unmatched. The germline CDR1 and CDR2 sequences are SEHNR and FQNEAQ (reference sequence). The CDR3 is 13 residues long. CDR3 bases: TGTGCCAGCAGCGCGGGGACAGGGGCTGAAGCTTTCTTT. Residues: CASSAGTGAEAFF.

V is TRBV10-1 and J is TRBJ1-5; maybe TRBD1 (5 bases). The CDR3 is 13 amino acids. V shed 3 bases and J shed 3 bases, with 6 bases lying between them. In germline, CDR1 is WNHNN, CDR2 SYGVQD (reference sequence). The CDR3 here is CASSEGVNQPQHF. DNA for the CDR3: TGCGCCAGCAGTGAAGGGGTCAATCAGCCCCAGCATTTT.

The rearrangement links TRBV30 to TRBJ2-3; D is undetermined. The germline gives CDR1 GTSNPN, CDR2 SVGIG (reference sequence). V was trimmed by 4 bases and J by 0 bases, leaving 8 bases between them. The CDR3 loop spans 13 amino acids. The CDR3 sequence: CAWKLESTDTQYF. The CDR3 DNA reads TGTGCCTGGAAGTTAGAGAGCACAGATACGCAGTATTTT.

As for this clonotype: Germline is not matched at one junction end, which may reflect a read error. The CDR3 loop is CATRARDRTVILF. The CDR3 DNA reads as TGTGCCACCCGAGCACGGGACAGAACTGTTATCCTATTC. The V gene is TRBV19, the J gene TRBJ1-2; 7 nucleotides align to TRBD1. The length of the CDR3 is 13 residues. In germline, CDR1 is LNHDA, CDR2 SQIVND (reference sequence).

The chain combines TRBV11-3 with TRBJ2-3, with D possibly being TRBD1 or TRBD2 (5 bases each). V was clipped by 4 bases and J by 3 bases, with 11 bases between them. The CDR3 consists of 14 residues. Per the germline V gene, CDR1 is SGHNT and CDR2 is YENEEA. Here the CDR3 reads CASSSGRRTDTQYF. In DNA form, the CDR3 reads TGTGCCAGCAGCTCAGGGCGGAGGACAGATACGCAGTATTTT.

This clonotype was counted only a few times. The CDR3, as DNA: TGTGCCAGCTCACCCTTGGACAGGGTGAACTATGGCTACACCTTC. Translation: CASSPLDRVNYGYTF. V gene TRBV18 combines with J gene TRBJ1-2, with TRBD1 identical over 8 bases. Per the germline V gene, CDR1 is KGHSH and CDR2 is LQKENI. With 3 bases clipped from V and 2 bases from J, the junction kept 5 bases outside the gene matches. This CDR3 is 15 amino acids long.

This chain joins TRBV12-3 or TRBV12-4 and TRBJ1-4; the D is unclear. V lost 6 bases to trimming and J lost 5 bases, with 7 bases between them. The length of the CDR3 is 12 residues. CDR3 region: CASSPHNEKLFF. Here the CDR3 DNA reads TGTGCCAGCAGCCCCCACAATGAAAAACTGTTTTTT.

This clonotype occurred a few times. The chain couples TRBV10-3 to TRBJ1-2; TRBD1 aligns across 9 bases. The germline V gene has CDR1 ENHRY and CDR2 SYGVKD. The CDR3 is 16 amino acids. The junction had 18 bases not matched to a gene; V was cut back by 8 bases and J by 8 bases. CDR3 in amino acids: CAIGFNTDRGAGGYTF. The CDR3 region has the DNA TGTGCCATCGGGTTCAACACCGACAGGGGGGCCGGGGGCTACACCTTC.

In this sample, this clonotype turned up a few times. The chain employs TRBV7-2 and TRBJ2-2, with D unresolved. The CDR3 is 14 amino acids. Germline values: CDR1 SGHTA, CDR2 FQGNSA. Trimming removed 3 bases at V and 3 bases at J, with 8 bases between. DNA of the CDR3: TGTGCCAGCAGCTTGGGATCCTACACCGGGGAGCTGTTTTTT. Protein sequence: CASSLGSYTGELFF.

This clonotype was seen a few times. The rearrangement links TRBV6-1 to TRBJ1-5; D gene unclear. Germline V CDR1 and CDR2: MNHNS, SASEGT. The CDR3 length is 15 residues. The V gene lost 6 bases and the J gene lost 2 bases, with 14 bases spanning the gap. CDR3 sequence reads: CASSLGPSGNQPQHF. The CDR3 DNA is TGTGCCAGCAGCCTGGGCCCCAGTGGCAATCAGCCCCAGCATTTT.

This clonotype has just one count. The V call is TRBV19, the J call TRBJ2-3; 7 nucleotides agree with TRBD2. This CDR3 is 14 amino acids long. V gave up 8 bases and J gave up 5 bases; unmatched junction bases: 10. CDR1 and CDR2 from the germline V gene are LNHDA and SQIVND (reference sequence). The CDR3: CASGRGGREDTQYF. The CDR3 DNA reads TGTGCCAGTGGGAGGGGCGGGAGAGAAGATACGCAGTATTTT.

The rearrangement joins TRBV20-1 to TRBJ2-1; a possible D gene is TRBD2 (5 bases). The CDR3 loop spans 11 amino acids. Germline CDR1 reads DFQATT; CDR2 reads SNEGSKA (reference sequence). V lost 6 bases to trimming and J lost 10 bases, with 13 bases between them. The chain's CDR3 is CSAPDQREQFF. CDR3 DNA: TGCAGTGCCCCCGACCAGCGGGAGCAGTTCTTC.

This clonotype appeared a few times. The chain is built from TRBV24-1 and TRBJ2-2; D might be TRBD2 (6 bases). The ends were cut back, 12 bases at V and 6 bases at J, with 16 bases in the middle. The CDR3 is made up of 13 amino acids. The germline gives CDR1 KGHDR, CDR2 SFDVKD. The DNA for the CDR3 is TGTGCCGTCGGACCTGGAGGGGCCGGGGAGCTGTTTTTT. It yields the protein CAVGPGGAGELFF.

The chain uses TRBV12-3 or TRBV12-4 and TRBJ2-3; tentative D call: TRBD1 (5 bases). The CDR3 is 13 amino acids. Trimming took off 6 bases at V and 5 bases at J, with 12 bases between the two ends. CDR3 in amino acids: CASSPPGLDTQYF. The DNA of the CDR3 is TGTGCCAGCAGCCCTCCAGGGTTAGATACGCAGTATTTT.

The chain couples TRBV6-1 to TRBJ2-2; 7 bases match TRBD1. This CDR3 has 14 amino acids. V lost 10 bases, J lost 2 bases, and 7 bases stayed unmatched. Germline CDR1 is MNHNS and CDR2 is SASEGT. This CDR3 reads CATRRGPNTGELFF. The CDR3, as DNA: TGTGCCACCCGAAGGGGGCCCAACACCGGGGAGCTGTTTTTT.

This sequence joins TRBV28 and TRBJ2-7; 12 bases are a match to TRBD2. Trimming cost V 1 base and J 3 bases; bases outside gene matches: 1. CDR3 length: 15 residues. Germline V gene sequence: CDR1 MDHEN, CDR2 SYDVKM. The CDR3 reads CASSLLTSGSYEQYF. In nucleotides, the CDR3 is TGTGCCAGCAGTTTATTGACTAGCGGGAGCTACGAGCAGTACTTC.

The gene calls are TRBV11-2 and TRBJ2-3; the D is unclear. Per the germline V gene, CDR1 is SGHAT and CDR2 is FQNNGV. Trimming removed 6 bases at V and 0 bases at J, with 16 bases between. CDR3 length: 16 residues. The CDR3 protein is CASRLRNSLSTDTQYF. DNA of the CDR3: TGTGCCAGCAGATTAAGAAACTCACTAAGCACAGATACGCAGTATTTT.

This chain uses TRBV7-9 with TRBJ2-3; no clear D. Trimming shortened V by 2 bases and J by 5 bases, and 11 bases separated the two germline ends. Germline CDR1 is SEHNR and CDR2 is FQNEAQ (reference sequence). The CDR3 loop spans 14 amino acids. The CDR3 DNA reads TGTGCCAGCAGCTTATCGTCAGGCGTAGATACGCAGTATTTT. Translation gives CASSLSSGVDTQYF.

The J gene is TRBJ2-7, the V gene TRBV18; perhaps TRBD2 as D (5 bases). This CDR3 region has 15 residues. Germline V gene lookup returns CDR1 KGHSH and CDR2 LQKENI. The V gene lost 4 bases and the J gene lost 3 bases, with 16 bases spanning the gap. CDR3 protein: CASSLSAGGFYEQYF. CDR3 DNA: TGTGCCAGCTCACTTTCGGCAGGAGGTTTCTACGAGCAGTACTTC.